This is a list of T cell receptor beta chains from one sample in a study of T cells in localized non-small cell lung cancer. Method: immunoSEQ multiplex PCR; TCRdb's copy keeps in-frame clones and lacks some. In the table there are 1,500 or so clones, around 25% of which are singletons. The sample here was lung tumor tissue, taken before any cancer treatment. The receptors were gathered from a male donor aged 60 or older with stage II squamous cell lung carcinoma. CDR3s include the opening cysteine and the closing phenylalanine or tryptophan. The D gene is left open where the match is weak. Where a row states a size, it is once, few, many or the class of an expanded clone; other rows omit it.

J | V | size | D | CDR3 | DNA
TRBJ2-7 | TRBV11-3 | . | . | CASSPGDGIYEQYF | TGTGCCAGCAGCCCAGGCGATGGGATCTACGAGCAGTACTTC
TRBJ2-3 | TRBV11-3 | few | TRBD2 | CASRRLAGGVTDTQYF | TGTGCCAGCAGACGACTAGCGGGGGGGGTCACAGATACGCAGTATTTT
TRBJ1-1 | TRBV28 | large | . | CASSSLVNTEAFF | TGTGCCAGCAGCTCCCTTGTGAACACTGAAGCTTTCTTT
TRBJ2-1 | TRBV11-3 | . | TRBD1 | CASSSQGSRGNEQFF | TGTGCCAGCAGCTCCCAGGGAAGCAGGGGGAATGAGCAGTTCTTC